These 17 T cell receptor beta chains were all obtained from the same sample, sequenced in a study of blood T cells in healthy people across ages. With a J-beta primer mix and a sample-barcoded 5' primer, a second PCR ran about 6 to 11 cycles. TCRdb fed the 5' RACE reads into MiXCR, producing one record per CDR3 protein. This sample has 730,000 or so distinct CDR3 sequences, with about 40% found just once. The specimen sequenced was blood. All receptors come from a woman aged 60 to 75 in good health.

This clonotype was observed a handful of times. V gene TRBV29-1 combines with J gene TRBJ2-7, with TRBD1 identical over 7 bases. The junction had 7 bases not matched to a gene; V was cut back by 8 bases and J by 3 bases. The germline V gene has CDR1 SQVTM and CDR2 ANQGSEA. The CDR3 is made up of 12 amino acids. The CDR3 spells CSSRDSHYEQYF. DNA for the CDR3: TGCAGCTCCCGGGACAGCCACTACGAGCAGTACTTC.

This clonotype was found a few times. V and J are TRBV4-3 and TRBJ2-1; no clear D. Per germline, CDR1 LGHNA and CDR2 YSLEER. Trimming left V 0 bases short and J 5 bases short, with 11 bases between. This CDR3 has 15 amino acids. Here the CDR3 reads CASSQDGRPDNEQFF. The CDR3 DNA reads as TGCGCCAGCAGCCAAGATGGAAGGCCGGACAATGAGCAGTTCTTC.

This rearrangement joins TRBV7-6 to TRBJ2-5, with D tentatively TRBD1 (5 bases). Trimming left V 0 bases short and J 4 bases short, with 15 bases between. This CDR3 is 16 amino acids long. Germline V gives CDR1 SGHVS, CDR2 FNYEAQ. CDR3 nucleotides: TGTGCCAGCAGCTTAGCGTCGGCAGGGTTAGGAGAGACCCAGTACTTC. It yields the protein CASSLASAGLGETQYF.

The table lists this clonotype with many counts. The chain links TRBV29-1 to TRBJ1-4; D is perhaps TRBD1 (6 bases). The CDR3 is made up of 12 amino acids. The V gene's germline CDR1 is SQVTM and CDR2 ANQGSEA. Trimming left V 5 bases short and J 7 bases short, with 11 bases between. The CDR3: CSVQGSGEKLFF. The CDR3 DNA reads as TGCAGCGTTCAGGGGAGCGGTGAAAAACTGTTTTTT.

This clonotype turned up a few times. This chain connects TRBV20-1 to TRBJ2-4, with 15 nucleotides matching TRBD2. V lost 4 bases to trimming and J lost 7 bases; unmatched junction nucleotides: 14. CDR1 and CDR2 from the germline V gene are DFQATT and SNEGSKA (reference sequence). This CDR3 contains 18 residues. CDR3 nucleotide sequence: TGCAGTGCTACGCAGGGGACTAGCGGGAGGAGGAGGTTGAACATTCAGTACTTC. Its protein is CSATQGTSGRRRLNIQYF.

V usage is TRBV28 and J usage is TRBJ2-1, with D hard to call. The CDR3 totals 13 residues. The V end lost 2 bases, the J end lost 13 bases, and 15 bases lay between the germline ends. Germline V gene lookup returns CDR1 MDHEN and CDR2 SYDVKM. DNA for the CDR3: TGTGCCAGCAGTTTACCAGGAGCCGAGACCCAGTTCTTC. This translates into CASSLPGAETQFF.

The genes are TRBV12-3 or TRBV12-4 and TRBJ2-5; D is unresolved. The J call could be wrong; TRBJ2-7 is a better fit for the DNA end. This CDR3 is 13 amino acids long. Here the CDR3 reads CASSPRYSYEQYF. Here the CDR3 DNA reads TGTGCCAGCAGTCCCCGGTATTCCTACGAGCAGTACTTC.

The CDR3 is CASSLPVPGGGPPKTQYF. In DNA, the CDR3 is TGCGCCAGCAGCTTGCCCGTCCCCGGGGGAGGGCCACCGAAGACCCAGTACTTC. The chain employs TRBV5-1 and TRBJ2-5; 7 bases are shared with TRBD2. Germline V gene data show CDR1 as SGHRS and CDR2 as YFSETQ. The V and J ends lost 1 base and 6 bases, in that order; junction bases with no gene match: 18. There are 18 residues in the CDR3.

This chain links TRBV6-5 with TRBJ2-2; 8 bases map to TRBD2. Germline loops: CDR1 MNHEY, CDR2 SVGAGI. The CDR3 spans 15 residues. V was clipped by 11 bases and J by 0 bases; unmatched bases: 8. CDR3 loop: CACSAGGANTGELFF. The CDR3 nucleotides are TGTGCCTGTTCGGCCGGGGGGGCGAACACCGGGGAGCTGTTTTTT.

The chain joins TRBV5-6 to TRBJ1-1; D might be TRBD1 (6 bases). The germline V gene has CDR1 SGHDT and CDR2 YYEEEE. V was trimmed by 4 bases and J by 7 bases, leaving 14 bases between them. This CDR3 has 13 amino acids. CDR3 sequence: CASSALVGHEAFF. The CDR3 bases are TGTGCCAGCAGCGCCCTCGTGGGACATGAAGCTTTCTTT.

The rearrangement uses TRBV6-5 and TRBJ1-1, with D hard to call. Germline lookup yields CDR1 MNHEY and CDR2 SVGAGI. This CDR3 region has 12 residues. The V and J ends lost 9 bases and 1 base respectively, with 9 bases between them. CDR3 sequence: CASYWGNTEAFF. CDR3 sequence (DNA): TGTGCCAGTTATTGGGGGAACACTGAAGCTTTCTTT.

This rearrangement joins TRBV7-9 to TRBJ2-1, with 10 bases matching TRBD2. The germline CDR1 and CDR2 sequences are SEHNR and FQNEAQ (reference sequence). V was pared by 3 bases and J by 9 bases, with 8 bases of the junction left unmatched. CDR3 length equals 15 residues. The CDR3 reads CASSFAGTSVSEQFF. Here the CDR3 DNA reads TGTGCCAGCAGCTTCGCCGGGACTAGCGTGAGTGAGCAGTTCTTC.

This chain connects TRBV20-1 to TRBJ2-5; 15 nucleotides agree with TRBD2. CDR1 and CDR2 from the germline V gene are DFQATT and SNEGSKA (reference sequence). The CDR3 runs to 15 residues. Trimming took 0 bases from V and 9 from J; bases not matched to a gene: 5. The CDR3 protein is CSARDDGLAGGAQYF. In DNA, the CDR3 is TGCAGTGCTAGAGACGACGGACTAGCGGGGGGGGCCCAGTACTTC.

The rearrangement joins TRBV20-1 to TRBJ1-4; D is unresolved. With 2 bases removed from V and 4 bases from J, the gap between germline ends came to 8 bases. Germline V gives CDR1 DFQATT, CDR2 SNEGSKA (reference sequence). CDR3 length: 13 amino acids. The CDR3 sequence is CSARRSSNEKLFF. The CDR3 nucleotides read TGCAGTGCTAGAAGGTCAAGTAATGAAAAACTGTTTTTT.

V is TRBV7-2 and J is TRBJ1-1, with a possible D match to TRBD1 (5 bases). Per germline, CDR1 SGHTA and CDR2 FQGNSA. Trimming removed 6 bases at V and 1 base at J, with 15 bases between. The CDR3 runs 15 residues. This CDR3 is CASRFASGANTEAFF. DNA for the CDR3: TGTGCCAGCAGATTCGCCTCCGGGGCGAACACTGAAGCTTTCTTT.

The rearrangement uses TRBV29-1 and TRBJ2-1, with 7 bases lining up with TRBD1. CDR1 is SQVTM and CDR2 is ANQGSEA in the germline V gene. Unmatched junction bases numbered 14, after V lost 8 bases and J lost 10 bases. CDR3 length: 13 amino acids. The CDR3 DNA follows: TGCAGCCTGGACGGAGCGCGCAGGGGGGAGCAGTTCTTC. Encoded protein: CSLDGARRGEQFF.

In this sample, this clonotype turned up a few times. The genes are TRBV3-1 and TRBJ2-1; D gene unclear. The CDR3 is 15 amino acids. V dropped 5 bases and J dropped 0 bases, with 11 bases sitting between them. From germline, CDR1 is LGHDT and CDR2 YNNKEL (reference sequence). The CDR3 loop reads CASSFQGSSYNEQFF. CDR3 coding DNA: TGTGCCAGCAGCTTTCAAGGTAGCTCCTACAATGAGCAGTTCTTC.